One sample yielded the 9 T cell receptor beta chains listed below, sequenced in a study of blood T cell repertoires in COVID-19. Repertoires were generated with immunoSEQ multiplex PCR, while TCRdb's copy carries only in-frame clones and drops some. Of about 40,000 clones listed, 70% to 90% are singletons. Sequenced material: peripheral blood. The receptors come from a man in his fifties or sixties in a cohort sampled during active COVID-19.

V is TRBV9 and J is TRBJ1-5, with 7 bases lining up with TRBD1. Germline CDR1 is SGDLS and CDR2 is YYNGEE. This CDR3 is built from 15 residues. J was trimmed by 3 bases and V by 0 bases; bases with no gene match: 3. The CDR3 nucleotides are TGTGCCAGCAGCGTAGGGGGACAGAACAATCAGCCCCAGCATTTT. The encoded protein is CASSVGGQNNQPQHF.

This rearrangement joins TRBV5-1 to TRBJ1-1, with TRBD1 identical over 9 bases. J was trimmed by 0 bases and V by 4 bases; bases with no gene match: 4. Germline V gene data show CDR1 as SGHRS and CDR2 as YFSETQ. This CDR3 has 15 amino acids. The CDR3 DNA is TGCGCCAGCAGCCCGAGGACAGGGGTGAACACTGAAGCTTTCTTT. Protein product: CASSPRTGVNTEAFF.

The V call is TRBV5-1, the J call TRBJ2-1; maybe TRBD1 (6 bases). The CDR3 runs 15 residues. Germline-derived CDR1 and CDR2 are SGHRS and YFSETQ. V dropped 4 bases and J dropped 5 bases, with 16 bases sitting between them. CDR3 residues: CASSIHEGVHNEQFF. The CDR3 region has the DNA TGCGCCAGCAGCATCCACGAGGGGGTTCACAATGAGCAGTTCTTC.

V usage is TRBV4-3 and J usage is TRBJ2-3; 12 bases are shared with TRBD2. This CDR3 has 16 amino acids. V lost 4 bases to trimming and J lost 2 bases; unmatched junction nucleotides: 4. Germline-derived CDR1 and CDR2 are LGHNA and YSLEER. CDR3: CASSLRLAGATDTQYF. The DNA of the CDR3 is TGCGCCAGCAGCCTGCGACTAGCGGGGGCCACAGATACGCAGTATTTT.

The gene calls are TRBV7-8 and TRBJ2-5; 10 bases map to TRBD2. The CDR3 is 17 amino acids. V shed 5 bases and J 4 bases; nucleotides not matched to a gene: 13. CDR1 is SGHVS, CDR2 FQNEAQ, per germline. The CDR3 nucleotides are TGTGCCAGCAGCCCACCACTAGCGGGAATCGGAGGAGAGACCCAGTACTTC. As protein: CASSPPLAGIGGETQYF.

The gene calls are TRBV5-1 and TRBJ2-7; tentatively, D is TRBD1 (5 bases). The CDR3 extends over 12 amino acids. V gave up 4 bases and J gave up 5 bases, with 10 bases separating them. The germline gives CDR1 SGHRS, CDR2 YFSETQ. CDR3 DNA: TGCGCCAGCAGCCCTTCCAGGGACGAGCAGTACTTC. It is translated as CASSPSRDEQYF.

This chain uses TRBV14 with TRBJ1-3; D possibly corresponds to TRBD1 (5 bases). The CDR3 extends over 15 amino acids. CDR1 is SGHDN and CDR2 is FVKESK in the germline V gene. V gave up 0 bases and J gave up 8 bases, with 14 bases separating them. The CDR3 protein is CASSQDGRVGDTIYF. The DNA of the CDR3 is TGTGCCAGCAGCCAAGATGGCAGGGTTGGGGACACCATATATTTT.

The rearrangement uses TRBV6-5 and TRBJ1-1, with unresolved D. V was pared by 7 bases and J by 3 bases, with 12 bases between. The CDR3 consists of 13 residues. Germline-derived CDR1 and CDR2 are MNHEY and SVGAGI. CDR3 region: CASTGREDTEAFF. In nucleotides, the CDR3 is TGTGCCAGCACGGGAAGGGAGGACACTGAAGCTTTCTTT.

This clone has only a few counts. The CDR3 DNA reads TGTGCCAGCAGCGGGGAGGGGACTAGCGACACAGATACGCAGTATTTT. Protein sequence: CASSGEGTSDTDTQYF. The chain couples TRBV9 to TRBJ2-3; 10 bases align to TRBD2. After removal of 3 bases from V and 2 bases from J, the junction contained 6 bases not matched to a gene. Germline CDR1 reads SGDLS; CDR2 reads YYNGEE. This CDR3 comprises 16 residues.